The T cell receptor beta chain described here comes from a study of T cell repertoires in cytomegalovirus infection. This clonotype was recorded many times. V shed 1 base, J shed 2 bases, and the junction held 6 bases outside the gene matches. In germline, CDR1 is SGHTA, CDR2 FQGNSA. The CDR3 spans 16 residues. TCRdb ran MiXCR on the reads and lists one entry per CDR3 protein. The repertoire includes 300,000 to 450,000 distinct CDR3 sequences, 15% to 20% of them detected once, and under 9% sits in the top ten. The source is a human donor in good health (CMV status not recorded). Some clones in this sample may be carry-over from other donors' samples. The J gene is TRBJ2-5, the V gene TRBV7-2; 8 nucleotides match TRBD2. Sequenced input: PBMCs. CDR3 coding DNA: TGTGCCAGCAGCTTAGGGGTGGCGGGAGGACAAGAGACCCAGTACTTC. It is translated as CASSLGVAGGQETQYF.